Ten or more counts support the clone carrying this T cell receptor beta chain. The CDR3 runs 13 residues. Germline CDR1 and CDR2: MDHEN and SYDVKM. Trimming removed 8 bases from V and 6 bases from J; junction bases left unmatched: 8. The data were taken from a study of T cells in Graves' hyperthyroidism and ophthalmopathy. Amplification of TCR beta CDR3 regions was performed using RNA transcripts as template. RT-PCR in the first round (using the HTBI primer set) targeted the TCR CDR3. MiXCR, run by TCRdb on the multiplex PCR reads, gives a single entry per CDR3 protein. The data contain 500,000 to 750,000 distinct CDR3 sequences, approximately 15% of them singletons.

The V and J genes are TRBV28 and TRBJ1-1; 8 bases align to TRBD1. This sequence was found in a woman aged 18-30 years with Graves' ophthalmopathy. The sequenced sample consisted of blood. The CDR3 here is CASEDRERAEAFF. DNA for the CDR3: TGTGCCAGCGAGGACAGGGAGAGGGCTGAAGCTTTCTTT.